One sample yielded the 30 T cell receptor beta chains listed below, sequenced in a study of shared clonotypes between healthy human individuals (dated by TCRdb to about 2020). Libraries were built with the immunoSEQ multiplex PCR assay. TCRdb re-hosts the immuneACCESS table, in-frame sequences only. Its copies lack some clones; in the studies checked, an unresolved V gene accounts for under half of them, and the cause for the rest is not known. This sample is represented by roughly 2.5 million clones; roughly 92% of them were singletons. The leading ten clones occupy 0.13% to 0.15% of the sample. Sequencing input: naive CD4+ T cells sorted from blood. The cell subset or site label of this sample denotes: CD45RA+ positively selected. These receptors all stem from a man between 18 and 29 years old in good health.

The chain combines TRBV11-2 with TRBJ1-1; TRBD1 is a possible D gene (6 bases). V lost 4 bases, J lost 11 bases, and 14 bases lay in between. Germline CDR1 reads SGHAT; CDR2 reads FQNNGV. The CDR3 sequence is 12 residues long. CDR3: CASSSGGAWAFF. CDR3 DNA: TGTGCCAGCAGCTCCGGGGGGGCGTGGGCTTTCTTT.

This chain links TRBV6-6 with TRBJ2-3; weak D call: TRBD2 (6 bases). Germline V gives CDR1 MNHNY, CDR2 SVGAGI (reference sequence). The ends were cut back, 2 bases at V and 3 bases at J, with 9 bases in the middle. The CDR3 consists of 14 residues. CDR3 nucleotide sequence: TGTGCCAGCAGTTACGGGGCGGGAACAGATACGCAGTATTTT. This translates into CASSYGAGTDTQYF.

This clone has just one count. The J gene is TRBJ1-1, the V gene TRBV2, with D uncertain. The CDR3 contains 14 residues. Per the germline V gene, CDR1 is SNHLY and CDR2 is FYNNEI. Deletions cut 2 bases from V and 8 bases from J, with 15 bases between. The CDR3 here is CASSEKGKGSEAFF. Written as DNA, the CDR3 is TGTGCCAGCAGTGAAAAGGGTAAGGGATCGGAAGCTTTCTTT.

V usage is TRBV7-9 and J usage is TRBJ2-3; D perhaps matches TRBD1 (6 bases). V lost 5 bases to trimming and J lost 2 bases, with 23 bases between them. The germline CDR1 and CDR2 sequences are SEHNR and FQNEAQ (reference sequence). This CDR3 is 18 amino acids long. As DNA, the CDR3 is TGTGCCAGCAGCCTACAAGTCTTCGCAGGGGATTTCACAGATACGCAGTATTTT. This translates into CASSLQVFAGDFTDTQYF. Full variable domain (missing parts from reference TRBV7-9 and TRBJ2-3): DTGVSQNPRHKITKRGQNVTFRCDPISEHNRLYWYRQTLGQGPEFLTYFQNEAQLEKSRLLSDRFSAERPKGSFSTLEIQRTEQGDSAMYLCASSLQVFAGDFTDTQYFGPGTRLTVL.

The rearrangement uses TRBV18 and TRBJ1-5; D is unclear. V gave up 5 bases and J gave up 0 bases, with 8 bases separating them. The CDR3 totals 14 residues. Germline loops: CDR1 KGHSH, CDR2 LQKENI. CDR3 sequence: CASSDTASNQPQHF. CDR3 sequence (DNA): TGTGCCAGCTCAGACACAGCTAGCAATCAGCCCCAGCATTTT.

J is TRBJ2-3 and V is TRBV25-1, with D perhaps matching TRBD2 (5 bases). Trimming removed 2 bases at V and 3 bases at J, with 21 bases between. Germline V gives CDR1 MGHDK, CDR2 SYGVNS. The CDR3 extends over 18 amino acids. The CDR3: CASSELSGGLGVTDTQYF. The CDR3 DNA is TGTGCCAGCAGTGAACTCTCAGGAGGCCTTGGGGTAACAGATACGCAGTATTTT.

The count of this clone is one. This chain uses TRBV27 with TRBJ2-7; TRBD1 matches at 7 bases. J gave up 3 bases and V 5 bases, and 7 bases lay outside the gene matches. The CDR3 contains 14 residues. Germline V gene sequence: CDR1 MNHEY, CDR2 SMNVEV (reference sequence). CDR3 bases: TGTGCCAGCAGTAGAGACAGGGCACACTACGAGCAGTACTTC. It translates to CASSRDRAHYEQYF.

The rearrangement uses TRBV10-3 and TRBJ2-5, with 9 bases aligning to TRBD2. Germline V gene sequence: CDR1 ENHRY, CDR2 SYGVKD. CDR3 size: 15 residues. The J segment lost 4 bases and the V segment lost 4 bases, leaving 7 bases of the junction unmatched. CDR3: CAISGTIAGAETQYF. The CDR3 nucleotides read TGTGCCATCAGTGGAACGATAGCGGGAGCAGAGACCCAGTACTTC.

The chain carries TRBV19 and TRBJ1-2; D is unclear. Looked up from germline, CDR1 is LNHDA and CDR2 is SQIVND (reference sequence). V lost 5 bases and J 7 bases, leaving 26 bases between the germline ends. CDR3 length equals 17 residues. CDR3 region: CASSSIGSLFYLGGYTF. The CDR3, as DNA: TGTGCCAGTAGTTCGATCGGATCCTTATTTTACCTGGGTGGCTACACCTTC.

The V call is TRBV7-2, the J call TRBJ1-1, with 11 bases aligning to TRBD1. CDR3 length: 13 residues. V lost 4 bases and J lost 7; bases outside the gene matches: 2. The germline V gene encodes CDR1 SGHTA and CDR2 FQGNSA. CDR3 sequence: CASSWDRGDEAFF. CDR3 in DNA: TGTGCCAGCAGCTGGGACAGGGGGGATGAAGCTTTCTTT.

In the case of this clone: The identical CDR3 is also encoded by other nucleotide sequences in the sample. The V and J genes are TRBV11-2 and TRBJ1-5, with 8 bases aligning to TRBD1. The CDR3 extends over 15 amino acids. Germline assignment: CDR1 SGHAT and CDR2 FQNNGV. Trimming removed 1 base from V and 6 bases from J; junction bases left unmatched: 5. The CDR3 DNA reads as TGTGCCAGCAGCTTAGGGCAGGGGGCCTCTCAGCCCCAGCATTTT. Translation gives CASSLGQGASQPQHF. Full variable domain (outside the CDR3, taken from reference TRBV11-2 and TRBJ1-5): EAGVAQSPRYKIIEKRQSVAFWCNPISGHATLYWYQQILGQGPKLLIQFQNNGVVDDSQLPKDRFSAERLKGVDSTLKIQPAKLEDSAVYLCASSLGQGASQPQHFGDGTRLSIL.

The gene calls are TRBV6-1 and TRBJ1-1, with D possibly being TRBD1 (6 bases). The V end lost 0 bases, the J end lost 2 bases, and 16 bases lay between the germline ends. The CDR3 totals 17 residues. Germline V gene data show CDR1 as MNHNS and CDR2 as SASEGT. CDR3 region: CASSEARTVGINTEAFF. The CDR3 region has the DNA TGTGCCAGCAGTGAAGCGCGGACAGTAGGAATAAACACTGAAGCTTTCTTT.

This clone came up once. The gene calls are TRBV5-4 and TRBJ2-6, with D unresolved. CDR1 and CDR2 from the germline V gene are SGHNT and YYREEE (reference sequence). The germline V and J ends were trimmed by 0 bases and 0 bases, with 7 bases remaining between them. This CDR3 comprises 16 residues. DNA of the CDR3: TGTGCCAGCAGCTTGGCCCCAGGCTCTGGGGCCAACGTCCTGACTTTC. Amino acids: CASSLAPGSGANVLTF.

The rearrangement uses TRBV4-1 and TRBJ1-1; tentative D call: TRBD1 (5 bases). The V end lost 4 bases, the J end lost 0 bases, and 12 bases lay between the germline ends. This CDR3 is built from 15 residues. Germline lookup yields CDR1 MGHRA and CDR2 YSYEKL. CDR3 coding DNA: TGCGCCAGCAGCCCGGGACGGGTCATGAACACTGAAGCTTTCTTT. This sequence encodes CASSPGRVMNTEAFF.

The chain links TRBV6-1 to TRBJ1-5; possibly TRBD1 for D (5 bases). CDR3 length: 14 residues. Trimming cost V 3 bases and J 6 bases, with 12 bases left between them. Per the germline V gene, CDR1 is MNHNS and CDR2 is SASEGT. The CDR3 loop is CASSDRAVTQPQHF. Here the CDR3 DNA reads TGTGCCAGCAGTGACAGGGCAGTGACTCAGCCCCAGCATTTT.

This chain connects TRBV7-2 to TRBJ2-1, with D perhaps TRBD2 (6 bases). Germline assignment: CDR1 SGHTA and CDR2 FQGNSA. V shed 7 bases and J shed 6 bases, with 13 bases lying between them. The CDR3 spans 13 residues. Here the CDR3 DNA reads TGTGCCAGCACCCTGACTAGGGCCAATGAGCAGTTCTTC. Its translation is CASTLTRANEQFF.

The chain has TRBV2 and TRBJ2-5; TRBD2 matches at 8 bases. This CDR3 is 16 amino acids long. V trimming: 2 bases; J trimming: 4 bases; junction bases outside the gene matches: 9. Germline CDR1 is SNHLY and CDR2 is FYNNEI. For the CDR3, the DNA is TGTGCCAGCAGTGAACTACTCGGGACTAGGGGAGAGACCCAGTACTTC. Translation gives CASSELLGTRGETQYF. The full variable domain, rest sourced from reference TRBV2 and TRBJ2-5, is EPEVTQTPSHQVTQMGQEVILRCVPISNHLYFYWYRQILGQKVEFLVSFYNNEISEKSEIFDDQFSVERPDGSNFTLKIRSTKLEDSAMYFCASSELLGTRGETQYFGPGTRLLVL.

This chain's CDR3 is CASSTRAIDAGELFF. DNA for the CDR3: TGCGCCAGCAGCACCCGGGCCATTGACGCCGGGGAGCTGTTTTTT. This rearrangement joins TRBV5-1 to TRBJ2-2; D unresolved. Germline V gene lookup returns CDR1 SGHRS and CDR2 YFSETQ. Trimming shortened V by 4 bases and J by 6 bases, and 16 bases separated the two germline ends. The length of the CDR3 is 15 residues.

With respect to this clone: Other DNA sequences from this sample encode an identical CDR3 as well. The chain is built from TRBV5-1 and TRBJ2-1; D assignment may be TRBD1 or TRBD2 (5 bases each). Germline CDR1 reads SGHRS; CDR2 reads YFSETQ. V shed 4 bases and J shed 1 base, with 9 bases lying between them. The CDR3 totals 14 residues. CDR3 region: CASSGGGSYNEQFF. CDR3 bases: TGCGCCAGCAGCGGGGGTGGGTCCTACAATGAGCAGTTCTTC.

The J gene is TRBJ1-5, the V gene TRBV7-8; 7 nucleotides match TRBD1. Trimming cost V 1 base and J 3 bases; bases outside gene matches: 3. Germline V gene lookup returns CDR1 SGHVS and CDR2 FQNEAQ. This CDR3 region has 15 residues. The CDR3 spells CASSLDRGLNQPQHF. The CDR3 nucleotides are TGTGCCAGCAGCTTAGACAGGGGCCTCAATCAGCCCCAGCATTTT.

To note about this clone: At the DNA level, this CDR3 is encoded by other sequences in the same sample as well. The chain uses TRBV7-2 and TRBJ1-5; 8 nucleotides line up with TRBD1. Germline assignment: CDR1 SGHTA and CDR2 FQGNSA. J lost 0 bases, V lost 3 bases, and 1 base had no gene match. The CDR3 is made up of 15 amino acids. The CDR3 loop reads CASSFDRGSNQPQHF. The CDR3 DNA follows: TGTGCCAGCAGCTTTGACAGGGGTAGCAATCAGCCCCAGCATTTT.

This clone was seen just once. The J gene is TRBJ1-4, the V gene TRBV6-1; 8 positions agree with TRBD1. CDR3 length equals 19 residues. The V gene end was trimmed by 3 bases and the J gene end by 6 bases; junction bases not matched to a gene: 18. The V gene's germline CDR1 is MNHNS and CDR2 SASEGT. CDR3 DNA sequence: TGTGCCAGCAGTGACAGCCCCGGGGGACAGGTTTTTCTTCATGAAAAACTGTTTTTT. This translates into CASSDSPGGQVFLHEKLFF.

The chain recombines TRBV5-4 with TRBJ2-7, with D perhaps given as TRBD1 or TRBD2 (5 bases each). Germline lookup yields CDR1 SGHNT and CDR2 YYREEE (reference sequence). Trimming removed 4 bases at V and 5 bases at J, with 13 bases between. The CDR3 has 13 amino acids. The CDR3 bases are TGTGCCAGCAGCCGGGACCCTAGGGACGAGCAGTACTTC. As protein: CASSRDPRDEQYF.

The chain employs TRBV6-5 and TRBJ1-1; D is unresolved. The CDR3 covers 13 residues. The germline V and J ends were trimmed by 5 bases and 6 bases, with 13 bases remaining between them. Germline V lookup: CDR1 MNHEY, CDR2 SVGAGI. CDR3 sequence: CASSLRPEAEAFF. The CDR3 bases are TGTGCCAGCAGTCTCCGCCCGGAGGCTGAAGCTTTCTTT.

The chain employs TRBV7-9 and TRBJ2-1; D remains unclear. Trimming took 4 bases from V and 6 from J, leaving 10 bases between them. The germline CDR1 and CDR2 sequences are SEHNR and FQNEAQ (reference sequence). This CDR3 has 13 amino acids. CDR3 sequence: CASSCPSCNEQFF. The CDR3 DNA reads TGTGCCAGCAGCTGCCCGTCTTGCAATGAGCAGTTCTTC.

This chain connects TRBV5-1 to TRBJ2-1; 9 nucleotides match TRBD1. Germline trimming cut 7 bases from V and 9 bases from J; bases unmatched to any gene: 11. Germline V gene data show CDR1 as SGHRS and CDR2 as YFSETQ. The CDR3 runs to 14 residues. CDR3 in amino acids: CASSTTTGGLEQFF. CDR3 bases: TGCGCCAGCTCGACGACAACAGGGGGCCTTGAGCAGTTCTTC.

V and J are TRBV12-2 and TRBJ1-2. TRBV12-2 corresponds to a pseudogene. The CDR3 length is 13 residues. The CDR3: CASRQTPHRGYTF. The CDR3 DNA reads TGTGCAAGTCGCCAGACCCCCCATAGGGGCTACACCTTC.

The J gene is TRBJ2-5, the V gene TRBV7-9; TRBD2 aligns across 9 bases. The CDR3 sequence is 15 residues long. After removal of 3 bases from V and 2 bases from J, the junction contained 4 bases not matched to a gene. The V gene's germline CDR1 is SEHNR and CDR2 FQNEAQ (reference sequence). The CDR3 DNA reads as TGTGCCAGCAGCTTGATGACTAGCGGACAAGAGACCCAGTACTTC. Translated: CASSLMTSGQETQYF.

A remark on this clone: Different DNA sequences within this sample yield the same CDR3. This sequence joins TRBV5-5 and TRBJ1-1, with D perhaps TRBD1 (5 bases). The ends were cut back, 4 bases at V and 1 base at J, with 8 bases in the middle. The CDR3 length is 13 residues. Germline V lookup: CDR1 SGHKS, CDR2 YYEKEE (reference sequence). CDR3 nucleotide sequence: TGTGCCAGCAGCCAAGACAGGAACACTGAAGCTTTCTTT. As protein: CASSQDRNTEAFF.

For this clone: The same CDR3 is also encoded by other DNA sequences in this sample. V usage is TRBV28 and J usage is TRBJ1-2; no clear D. Trimming took 3 bases from V and 4 from J, leaving 9 bases between them. The CDR3 extends over 13 amino acids. In germline, CDR1 is MDHEN, CDR2 SYDVKM. This CDR3 reads CASSLARVYGYTF. The DNA of the CDR3 is TGTGCCAGCAGTTTGGCAAGGGTCTATGGCTACACCTTC.